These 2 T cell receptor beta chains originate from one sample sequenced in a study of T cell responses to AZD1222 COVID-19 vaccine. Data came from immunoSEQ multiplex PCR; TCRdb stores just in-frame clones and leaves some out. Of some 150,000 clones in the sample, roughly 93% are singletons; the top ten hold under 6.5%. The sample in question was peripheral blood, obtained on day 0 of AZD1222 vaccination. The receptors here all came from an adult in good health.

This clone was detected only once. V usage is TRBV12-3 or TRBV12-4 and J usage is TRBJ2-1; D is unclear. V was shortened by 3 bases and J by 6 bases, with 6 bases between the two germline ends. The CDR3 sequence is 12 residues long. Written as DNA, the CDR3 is TGTGCCAGCAGTTTCGACGTCAATGAGCAGTTCTTC. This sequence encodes CASSFDVNEQFF.

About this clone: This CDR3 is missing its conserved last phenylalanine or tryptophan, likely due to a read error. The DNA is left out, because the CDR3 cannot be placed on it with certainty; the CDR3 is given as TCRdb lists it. The CDR3 sequence: CASSQDVGRGPDL. This rearrangement joins TRBV14 to TRBJ1-1. The CDR3 is 13 amino acids long, termini counted. Germline V gives CDR1 SGHDN, CDR2 FVKESK.